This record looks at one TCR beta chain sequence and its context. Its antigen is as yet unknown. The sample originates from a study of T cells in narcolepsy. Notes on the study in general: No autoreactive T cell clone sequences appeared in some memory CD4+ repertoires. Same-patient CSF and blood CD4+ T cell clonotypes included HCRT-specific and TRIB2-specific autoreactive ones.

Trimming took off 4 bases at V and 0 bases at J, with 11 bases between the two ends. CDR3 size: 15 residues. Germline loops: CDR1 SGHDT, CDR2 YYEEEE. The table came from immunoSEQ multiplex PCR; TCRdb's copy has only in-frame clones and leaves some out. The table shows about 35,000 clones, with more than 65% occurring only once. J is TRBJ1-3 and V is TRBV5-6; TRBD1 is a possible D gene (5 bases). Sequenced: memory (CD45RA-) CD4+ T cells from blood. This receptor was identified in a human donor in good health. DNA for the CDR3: TGTGCCAGCAGCAGGGGACCGAACTCTGGAAACACCATATATTTT. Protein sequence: CASSRGPNSGNTIYF.